This is a list of T cell receptor beta chains from one sample in a study of cytomegalovirus exposure and HLA in healthy donors. Repertoires were generated with immunoSEQ multiplex PCR, while TCRdb's copy carries only in-frame clones and drops some. The data hold about 110,000 clones, with roughly 90% observed a single time. Sequenced sample: PBMCs. The receptor set was obtained from a woman under 40 in good health and CMV-seropositive. Each CDR3 is given with its conserved first and last residue. The D gene is left open where the match is weak. The size entry is marked missing in some rows and otherwise reads once, few, many or a size class.

CASSFSVDYEQYF,TGTGCCAGCAGTTTTAGCGTGGACTACGAGCAGTACTTC,TRBV6-1,.,TRBJ2-7,.
CAISDLLGQGTGSYEQYF,TGTGCCATCAGTGATCTCTTGGGACAGGGGACGGGCTCCTACGAGCAGTACTTC,TRBV10-3,TRBD1,TRBJ2-7,.
CASSPLAAQFF,TGTGCCAGCAGCCCACTAGCAGCGCAGTTCTTC,TRBV9,.,TRBJ2-1,.
CASSQTGSPGTDTQYF,TGTGCCAGCTCACAGACAGGGAGTCCGGGCACAGATACGCAGTATTTT,TRBV18,TRBD1,TRBJ2-3,.
CASSLRLAGALNTGELFF,TGTGCCAGCAGCTTACGGCTAGCGGGGGCACTAAACACCGGGGAGCTGTTTTTT,TRBV7-9,TRBD2,TRBJ2-2,few
CASSFAGRDQPQHF,TGTGCCAGCAGTTTTGCAGGGCGTGATCAGCCCCAGCATTTT,TRBV28,.,TRBJ1-5,few
CSVRTSGRNEQYF,TGCAGCGTGAGGACTAGCGGGAGAAACGAGCAGTACTTC,TRBV29-1,TRBD2,TRBJ2-7,.
CASSLGTNEAFF,TGTGCCAGCAGCTTGGGGACAAATGAAGCTTTCTTT,TRBV7-9,.,TRBJ1-1,.
CASSLGRTGGVEGYTF,TGTGCCAGCAGTTTAGGACGGACAGGGGGAGTTGAGGGCTACACCTTC,TRBV13,TRBD1,TRBJ1-2,.
CASSQEVQYGYTF,TGCGCCAGCAGCCAAGAAGTCCAGTATGGCTACACCTTC,TRBV4-1,.,TRBJ1-2,.